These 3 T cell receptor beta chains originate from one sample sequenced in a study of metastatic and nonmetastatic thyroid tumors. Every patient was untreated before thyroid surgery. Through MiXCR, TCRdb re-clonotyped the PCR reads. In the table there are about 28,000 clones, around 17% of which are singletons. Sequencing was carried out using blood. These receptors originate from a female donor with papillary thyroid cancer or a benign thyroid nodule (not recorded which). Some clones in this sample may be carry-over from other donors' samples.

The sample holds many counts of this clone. The CDR3 DNA reads as TGTGCCAGCAGTGAAGGACTAGCGGGTTACAATGAGCAGTTCTTC. Residues: CASSEGLAGYNEQFF. The J gene is TRBJ2-1, the V gene TRBV6-1; 10 nucleotides align to TRBD2. The CDR3 has 15 amino acids. Germline values: CDR1 MNHNS, CDR2 SASEGT. V lost 1 base to trimming and J lost 4 bases; unmatched junction nucleotides: 1.

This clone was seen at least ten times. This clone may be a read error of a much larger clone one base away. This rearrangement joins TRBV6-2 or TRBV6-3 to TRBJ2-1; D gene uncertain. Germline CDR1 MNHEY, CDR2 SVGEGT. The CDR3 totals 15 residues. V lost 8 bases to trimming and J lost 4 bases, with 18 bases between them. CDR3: CASAPNPGRYNEQFF. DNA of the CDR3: TGTGCCAGCGCCCCCAACCCTGGGCGATACAATGAGCAGTTCTTC.

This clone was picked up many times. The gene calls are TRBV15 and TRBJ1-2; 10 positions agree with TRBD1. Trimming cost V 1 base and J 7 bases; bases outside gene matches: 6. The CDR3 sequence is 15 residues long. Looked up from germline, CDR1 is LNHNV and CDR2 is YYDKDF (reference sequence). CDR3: CATSRGQGARSGYTF. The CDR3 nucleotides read TGTGCCACCAGCAGAGGACAGGGGGCTAGGTCTGGCTACACCTTC.